This T cell receptor beta chain was captured in a study of human T cells and chemical hapten exposure. This clonotype has just a few counts. TCRdb ran MiXCR on the RACE reads and lists one entry per CDR3 protein. The data contain fewer than 100,000 distinct CDR3 sequences, 8.6% of them singletons. Sample time point: healthy volunteer bleed at 6 weeks. It was from unfractionated whole blood that total RNA was extracted. CDR3 length: 13 residues. Germline V gives CDR1 SQVTM, CDR2 ANQGSEA. V gave up 6 bases and J gave up 3 bases; unmatched junction bases: 6. Sequenced sample: whole blood. This sequence originates from a female donor in good health. Some clones in this sample may be carry-over from other donors' samples. This chain links TRBV29-1 with TRBJ1-1; 8 nucleotides agree with TRBD1. The CDR3 region has the DNA TGCAGCGTGGACAGGGTATTAGACACTGAAGCTTTCTTT. Translating it yields CSVDRVLDTEAFF.